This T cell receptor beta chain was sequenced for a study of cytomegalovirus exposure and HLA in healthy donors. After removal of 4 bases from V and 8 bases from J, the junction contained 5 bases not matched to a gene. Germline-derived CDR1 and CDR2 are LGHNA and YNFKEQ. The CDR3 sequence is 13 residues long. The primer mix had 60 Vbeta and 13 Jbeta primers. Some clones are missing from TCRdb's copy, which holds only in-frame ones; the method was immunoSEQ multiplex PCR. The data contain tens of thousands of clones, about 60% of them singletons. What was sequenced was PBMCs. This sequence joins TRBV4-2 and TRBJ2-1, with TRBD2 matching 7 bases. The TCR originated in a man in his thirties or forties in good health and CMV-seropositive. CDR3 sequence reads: CASSPPAGYEQFF. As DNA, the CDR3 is TGTGCCAGCAGCCCACCAGCGGGATATGAGCAGTTCTTC.